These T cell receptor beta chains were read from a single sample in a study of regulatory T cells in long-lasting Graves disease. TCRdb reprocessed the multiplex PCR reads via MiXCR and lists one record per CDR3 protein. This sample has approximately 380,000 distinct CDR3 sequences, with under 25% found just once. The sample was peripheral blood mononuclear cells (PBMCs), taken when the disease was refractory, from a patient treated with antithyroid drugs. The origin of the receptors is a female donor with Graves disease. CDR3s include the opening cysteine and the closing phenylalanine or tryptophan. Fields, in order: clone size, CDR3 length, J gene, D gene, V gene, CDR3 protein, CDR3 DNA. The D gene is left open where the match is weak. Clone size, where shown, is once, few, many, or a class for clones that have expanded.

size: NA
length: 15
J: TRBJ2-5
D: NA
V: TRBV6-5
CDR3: CANSYLDRPGGTQYF
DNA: TGTGCCAACAGTTACCTTGACAGGCCTGGGGGGACCCAGTACTTC

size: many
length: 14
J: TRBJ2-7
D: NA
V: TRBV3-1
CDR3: CASSRALLAYEQYF
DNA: TGTGCCAGCAGCCGGGCGCTCTTAGCCTACGAGCAGTACTTC

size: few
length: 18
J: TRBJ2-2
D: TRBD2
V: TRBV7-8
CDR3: CASSLVLPVAGANGELFF
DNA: TGTGCCAGCAGCTTAGTCCTCCCGGTAGCGGGAGCTAACGGGGAGCTGTTTTTT

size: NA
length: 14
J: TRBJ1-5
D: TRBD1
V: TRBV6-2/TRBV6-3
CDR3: CASRPGQGGQPQHF
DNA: TGTGCCAGCAGGCCGGGACAGGGAGGTCAGCCCCAGCATTTT

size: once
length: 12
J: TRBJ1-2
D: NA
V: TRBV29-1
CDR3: CNVEDSNRGYTF
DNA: TGCAACGTTGAAGATAGCAACCGCGGCTACACCTTC

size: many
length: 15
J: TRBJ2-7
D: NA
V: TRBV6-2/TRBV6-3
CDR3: CASSRTPPDPYEQYF
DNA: TGTGCCAGCAGCAGGACTCCTCCGGATCCCTACGAGCAGTACTTC

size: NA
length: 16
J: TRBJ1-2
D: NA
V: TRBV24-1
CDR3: CATSDSHRESIFGYTF
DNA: TGTGCCACCAGTGATAGCCACAGGGAATCAATCTTCGGCTACACCTTC

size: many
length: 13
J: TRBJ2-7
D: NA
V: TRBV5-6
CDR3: CASSWGHPYEQYF
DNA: TGTGCCAGCAGCTGGGGACATCCCTACGAGCAGTACTTC

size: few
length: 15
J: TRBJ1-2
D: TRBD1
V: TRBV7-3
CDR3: CASSQPGQGFDGYTF
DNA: TGTGCCAGCAGCCAACCTGGACAGGGGTTCGATGGCTACACCTTC

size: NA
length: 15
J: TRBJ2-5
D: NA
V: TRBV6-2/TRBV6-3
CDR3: CASSYEGSGLETQYF
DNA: TGTGCCAGCAGTTACGAGGGGTCGGGATTGGAGACCCAGTACTTC

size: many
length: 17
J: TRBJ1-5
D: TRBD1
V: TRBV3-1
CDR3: CASSPSGQGNSNQPQHF
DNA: TGTGCCAGCAGCCCAAGCGGACAGGGCAATAGCAATCAGCCCCAGCATTTT

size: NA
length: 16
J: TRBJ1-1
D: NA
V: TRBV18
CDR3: CASSPNGGAENTEAFF
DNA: TGTGCCAGCTCACCAAACGGAGGGGCGGAGAACACTGAAGCTTTCTTT

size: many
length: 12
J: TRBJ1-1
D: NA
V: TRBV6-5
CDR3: CASSYPQGEAFF
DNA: TGTGCCAGCAGTTACCCCCAAGGTGAAGCTTTCTTT

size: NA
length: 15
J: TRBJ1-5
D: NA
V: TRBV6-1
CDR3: CASRPLGGDYQPQHF
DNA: TGTGCCAGCAGACCTCTAGGGGGAGATTATCAGCCCCAGCATTTT

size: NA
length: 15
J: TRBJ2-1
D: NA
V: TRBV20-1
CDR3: CSVGRLGLQYNEQFF
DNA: TGCAGCGTTGGAAGGTTGGGCTTGCAATACAATGAGCAGTTCTTC

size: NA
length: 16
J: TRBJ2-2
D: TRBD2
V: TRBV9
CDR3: CASSPLLAVGTGELFF
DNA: TGTGCCAGCAGCCCTCTACTAGCGGTGGGCACCGGGGAGCTGTTTTTT

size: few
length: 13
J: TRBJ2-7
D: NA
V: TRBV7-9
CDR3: CASSGQESYEQYF
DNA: TGTGCCAGCAGCGGGCAGGAGTCCTACGAGCAGTACTTC

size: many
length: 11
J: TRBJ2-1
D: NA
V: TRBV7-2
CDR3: CASSLDGEQFF
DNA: TGTGCCAGCAGCTTAGATGGTGAGCAGTTCTTC

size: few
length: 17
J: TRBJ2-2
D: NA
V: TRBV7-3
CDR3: CASSSPGRKTNTGELFF
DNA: TGTGCCAGCAGCTCACCGGGACGGAAGACGAACACCGGGGAGCTGTTTTTT

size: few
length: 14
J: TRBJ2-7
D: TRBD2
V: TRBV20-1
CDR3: CSAKGAGGTYEQYF
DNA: TGCAGTGCGAAAGGGGCGGGAGGCACCTACGAGCAGTACTTC

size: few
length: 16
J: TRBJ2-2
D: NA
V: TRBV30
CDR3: CAWSVSQVELAGELFF
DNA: TGTGCCTGGAGTGTAAGCCAGGTGGAACTGGCCGGGGAGCTGTTTTTT

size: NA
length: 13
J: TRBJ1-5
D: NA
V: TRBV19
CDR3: CASRQNKDQPQHF
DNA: TGTGCCAGTAGGCAGAATAAGGATCAGCCCCAGCATTTT

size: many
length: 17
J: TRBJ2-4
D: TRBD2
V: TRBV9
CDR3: CASSLTSGPVAKNIQYF
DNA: TGTGCCAGCAGCCTGACTAGCGGACCCGTAGCCAAAAACATTCAGTACTTC

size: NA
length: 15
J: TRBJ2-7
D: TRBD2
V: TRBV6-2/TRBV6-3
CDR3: CASSYSASGTYEQYF
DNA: TGTGCCAGCAGTTACTCCGCTAGCGGAACCTACGAGCAGTACTTC

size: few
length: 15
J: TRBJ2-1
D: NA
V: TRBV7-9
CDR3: CASSGGGGSYNEQFF
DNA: TGTGCCAGCAGCGGAGGGGGGGGGTCCTACAATGAGCAGTTCTTC

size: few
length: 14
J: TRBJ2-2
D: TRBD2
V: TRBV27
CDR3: CASNPSGNTGELFF
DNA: TGTGCCAGCAATCCTAGCGGCAACACCGGGGAGCTGTTTTTT

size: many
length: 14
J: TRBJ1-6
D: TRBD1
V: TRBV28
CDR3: CAIDRGGSGSPLHF
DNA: TGTGCCATCGACAGGGGAGGATCGGGATCACCCCTCCACTTT

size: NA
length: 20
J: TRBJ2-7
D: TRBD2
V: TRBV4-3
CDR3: CASSQDRGSGGRDSGYEQYF
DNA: TGCGCCAGCAGCCAAGATCGGGGTAGCGGGGGGAGGGACTCCGGCTACGAGCAGTACTTC

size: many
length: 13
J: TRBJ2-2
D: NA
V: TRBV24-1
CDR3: CATSDPARGELFF
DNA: TGTGCCACCAGTGATCCAGCGCGCGGGGAGCTGTTTTTT

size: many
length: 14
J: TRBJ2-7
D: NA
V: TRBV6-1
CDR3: CASSEVGSLGEQYF
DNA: TGTGCCAGCAGTGAAGTTGGGAGTTTGGGCGAGCAGTACTTC

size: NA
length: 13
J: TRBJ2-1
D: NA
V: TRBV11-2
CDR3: CASSLEGEDEQFF
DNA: TGTGCCAGCAGCTTAGAGGGGGAGGATGAGCAGTTCTTC

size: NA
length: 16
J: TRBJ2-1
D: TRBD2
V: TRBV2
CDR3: CASSQLLAGGPVEQFF
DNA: TGTGCCAGCAGTCAACTACTAGCGGGAGGGCCCGTTGAGCAGTTCTTC

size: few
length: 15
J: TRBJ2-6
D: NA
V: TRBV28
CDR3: CASSRWESGANVLTF
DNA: TGTGCCAGCAGTCGTTGGGAGTCTGGGGCCAACGTCCTGACTTTC

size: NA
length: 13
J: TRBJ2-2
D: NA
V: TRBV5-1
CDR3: CASSSRLGGELFF
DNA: TGCGCCAGCAGCTCCCGCCTCGGCGGGGAGCTGTTTTTT

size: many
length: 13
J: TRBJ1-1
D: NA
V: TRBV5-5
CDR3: CASSLTLANEAFF
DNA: TGTGCCAGCAGCTTGACTCTGGCCAATGAAGCTTTCTTT